The T cell receptor (beta chain) under discussion was sequenced for a study of T cells in Graves' hyperthyroidism and ophthalmopathy (dated by TCRdb to between 2018 and 2020). Regarding the research as a whole: Peripheral blood was sampled at the time of initial diagnosis, prior to any treatment. The roughly 100 discovery patients were randomly divided into training and test sets at a 7:3 ratio. An independent validation cohort of 18 to 20 hyperthyroidism patients and approximately 15 patients who later progressed to ophthalmopathy tested prospective prediction of ophthalmopathy. According to the paper, TCR Vbeta CDR3 sequencing was carried out on about 140 peripheral blood samples, which came from 40 to 45 ophthalmopathy, under 80 hyperthyroidism and about 17 progressor patients. Once sampling was done, hyperthyroidism patients were given methimazole at a starting dose of 30 mg daily, whereas ophthalmopathy patients were given high-dose intravenous methylprednisolone. Thyroid tissue and blood T-cell repertoires from about six Graves' hyperthyroidism patients were also compared in the study. To identify distinguishing TCR V-J signatures, a discovery cohort of 95 to 100 patients was used, comprising 43 with Graves' ophthalmopathy and around 57 with stable Graves' hyperthyroidism. Overall results and qualifications from the work: No statistical method was used to set the sample size in advance, and investigators knew the group allocation. In cross-validation, a model built on a 13 V-J signature told ophthalmopathy apart from stable hyperthyroidism with approximately 90% sensitivity and about 81% specificity, and in testing the same model reached 80%/75%. In validation, the model predicted progression to ophthalmopathy with approximately 71% sensitivity and approximately 72% specificity, a median of approximately 6.5 months before onset. Blood samples also contained most of the expanded thyroid clonotypes (frequency above 0.001), which suggests that blood repertoires may reflect thyroid immune responses.

The TCR beta CDR3 regions were amplified from RNA transcripts. The TCR CDR3 was subjected to a first round of RT-PCR using the HTBI primer set and the Qiagen OneStep RT-PCR kit. Libraries were constructed in a second round of multiplex PCR, after which size selection and purification were carried out. Paired-end sequencing of the libraries was performed with 100 bp reads on an Illumina HiSeq2000. For the original study's pipeline: SOAPnuke was used to process the raw data, throwing out any read that contained adapters or uncalled bases, had a mean Phred below 15, or lacked an exact constant-primer or identifier match. COPE v1.2.5 was used to merge the high-quality paired reads, and each unique nucleotide sequence was defined as a clonotype. MiTCR v1.1 was used to align the clonotypes against IMGT TRBV, TRBD and TRBJ reference segments. The analysis included only V-J combinations with a frequency above 0.0001, which together covered around 99% of the repertoires. The TCS score was defined as the ratio of F50 (clonal expansion) to E x V (chaos), calculated using BLOSUM62-based TCRdist between CDR3 peptides within each V-J. Welch's t-statistics and random forest reduced some 510 V-J features to under 15, which were used in a naive Bayes classifier (R e1071). Using fastp trimming at Q25 and MiXCR clonotype assembly, TCRdb reanalyzed the public sequencing data and kept in-frame beta chains. CDR3 protein sequences are deduplicated, and each keeps its most common genes and DNA. The V and J calls come from TCRdb's annotation, not from the publication. A total of 300,000 to 500,000 distinct CDR3 sequences appear in this sample, under 15% of them only once. Around a third of the sample goes to the ten largest clones.

This clonotype was seen only a few times. Its target antigen remains unknown. Base-call qualities are not available, and no considerably larger clone is one nucleotide away. CDR3 length: 14 amino acids, cysteine to phenylalanine. This entry keeps only the CDR3 DNA: 42 bases, framed from base 1. V and J lose 3 bases and 3 bases, and a span of 8 bases separates them. A patient counted as having stable Graves' hyperthyroidism if no progression to ophthalmopathy occurred over 18 months of follow-up. Hyperthyroidism patients were newly diagnosed, had a disease duration of under 2 months, and were aged 18 to 65 years. Any patient with an uncontrolled infection, another autoimmune disease, pregnancy or lactation was excluded. Clinical symptoms, serum thyroxine and TRAb, thyroid ultrasound, and orbital computed tomography formed the basis for the diagnoses. PBMCs were separated from roughly 9.6 ml of fresh peripheral blood using Ficoll-Paque density gradient centrifugation. Total RNA was extracted with Trizol reagent, and quality was checked on an Agilent 2100 Bioanalyzer.

The sequence derives from a woman aged 25 to 45 with Graves' hyperthyroidism. Rearrangement joined TRBV12-3 or TRBV12-4 to TRBJ2-2, with no confidently assigned D gene. Sample: blood. The nucleotide sequence reads as follows: TGTGCCAGCAGTTTGATGCCAGACACCGGGGAGCTGTTTTTT. This sequence encodes CASSLMPDTGELFF.